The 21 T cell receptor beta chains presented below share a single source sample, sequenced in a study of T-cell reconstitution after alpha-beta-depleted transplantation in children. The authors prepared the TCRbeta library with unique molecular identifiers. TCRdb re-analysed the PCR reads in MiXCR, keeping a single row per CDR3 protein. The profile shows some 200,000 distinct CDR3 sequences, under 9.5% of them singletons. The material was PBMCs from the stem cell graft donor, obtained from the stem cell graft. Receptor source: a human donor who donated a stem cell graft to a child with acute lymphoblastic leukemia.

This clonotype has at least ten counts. CDR3: CASSQDFSTMSNYGYTF. In DNA form, the CDR3 reads TGCGCCAGCAGCCAAGATTTTAGCACGATGAGCAACTATGGCTACACCTTC. The chain employs TRBV4-3 and TRBJ1-2; the D is unclear. The length of the CDR3 is 17 residues. Per germline, CDR1 LGHNA and CDR2 YSLEER. V was trimmed by 0 bases and J by 2 bases, leaving 16 bases between them.

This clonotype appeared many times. The CDR3: CSARDPEQFF. The CDR3, as DNA: TGCAGTGCTAGAGATCCTGAGCAGTTCTTC. The V gene is TRBV20-1, the J gene TRBJ2-1; D is unclear. This CDR3 comprises 10 residues. V lost 0 bases and J lost 9, with 3 bases in between. Germline-derived CDR1 and CDR2 are DFQATT and SNEGSKA (reference sequence).

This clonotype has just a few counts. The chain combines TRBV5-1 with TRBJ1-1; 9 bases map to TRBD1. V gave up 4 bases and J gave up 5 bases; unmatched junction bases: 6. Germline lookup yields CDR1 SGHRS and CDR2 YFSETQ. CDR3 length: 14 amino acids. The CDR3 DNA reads TGCGCCAGCAGCACTTGGGACAGGGAGACTGAAGCTTTCTTT. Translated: CASSTWDRETEAFF.

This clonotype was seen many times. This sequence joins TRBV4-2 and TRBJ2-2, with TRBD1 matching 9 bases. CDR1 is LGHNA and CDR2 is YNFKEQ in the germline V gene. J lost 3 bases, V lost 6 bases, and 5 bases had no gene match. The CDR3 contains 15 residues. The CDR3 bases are TGTGCCAGCAGTCAAAGGGACAGGGACACCGGGGAGCTGTTTTTT. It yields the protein CASSQRDRDTGELFF.

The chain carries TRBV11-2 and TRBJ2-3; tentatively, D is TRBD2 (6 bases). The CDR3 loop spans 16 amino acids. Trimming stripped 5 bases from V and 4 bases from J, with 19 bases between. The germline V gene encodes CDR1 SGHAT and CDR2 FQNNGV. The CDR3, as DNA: TGTGCCAGCAGCCTCTCCCGTCGACTAGACCCAGATACGCAGTATTTT. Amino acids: CASSLSRRLDPDTQYF.

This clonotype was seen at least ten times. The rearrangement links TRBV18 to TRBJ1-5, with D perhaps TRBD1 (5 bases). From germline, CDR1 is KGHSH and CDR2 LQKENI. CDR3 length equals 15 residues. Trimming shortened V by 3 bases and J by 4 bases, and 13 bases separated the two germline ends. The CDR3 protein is CASSPAPEGNQPQHF. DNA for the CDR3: TGTGCCAGCTCACCGGCGCCGGAGGGGAATCAGCCCCAGCATTTT. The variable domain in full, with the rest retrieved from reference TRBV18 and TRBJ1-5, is NAGVMQNPRHLVRRRGQEARLRCSPMKGHSHVYWYRQLPEEGLKFMVYLQKENIIDESGMPKERFSAEFPKEGPSILRIQQVVRGDSAAYFCASSPAPEGNQPQHFGDGTRLSIL.

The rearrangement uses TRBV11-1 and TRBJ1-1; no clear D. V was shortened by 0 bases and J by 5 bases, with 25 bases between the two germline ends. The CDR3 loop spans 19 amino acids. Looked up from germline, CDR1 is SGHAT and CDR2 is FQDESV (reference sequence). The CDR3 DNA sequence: TGTGCCAGCAGCTTAGCGCTTTTCGGGCGAGGCCCCCGCGGGACTGAAGCTTTCTTT. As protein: CASSLALFGRGPRGTEAFF. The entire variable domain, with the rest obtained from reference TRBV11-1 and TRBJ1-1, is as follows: EAEVAQSPRYKITEKSQAVAFWCDPISGHATLYWYRQILGQGPELLVQFQDESVVDDSQLPKDRFSAERLKGVDSTLKIQPAELGDSAMYLCASSLALFGRGPRGTEAFFGQGTRLTVV.

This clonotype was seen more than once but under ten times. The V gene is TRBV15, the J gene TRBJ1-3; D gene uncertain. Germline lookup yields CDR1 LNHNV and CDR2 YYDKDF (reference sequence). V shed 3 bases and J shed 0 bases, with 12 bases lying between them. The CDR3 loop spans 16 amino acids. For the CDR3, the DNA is TGTGCCACCAGCAGTCATGTTCCCAGCTCTGGAAACACCATATATTTT. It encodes CATSSHVPSSGNTIYF. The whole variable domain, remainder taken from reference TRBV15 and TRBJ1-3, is DAMVIQNPRYQVTQFGKPVTLSCSQTLNHNVMYWYQQKSSQAPKLLFHYYDKDFNNEADTPDNFQSRRPNTSFCFLDIRSPGLGDTAMYLCATSSHVPSSGNTIYFGEGSWLTVV.

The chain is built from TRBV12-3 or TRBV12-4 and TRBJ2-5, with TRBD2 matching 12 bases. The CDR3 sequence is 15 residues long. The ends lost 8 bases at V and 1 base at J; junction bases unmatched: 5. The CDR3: CASALAGGAQETQYF. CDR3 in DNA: TGTGCCAGCGCACTAGCGGGGGGTGCCCAAGAGACCCAGTACTTC.

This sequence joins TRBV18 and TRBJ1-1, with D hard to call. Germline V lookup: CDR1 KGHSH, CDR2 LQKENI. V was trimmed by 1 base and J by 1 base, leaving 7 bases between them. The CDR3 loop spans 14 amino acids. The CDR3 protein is CASSPLGQNTEAFF. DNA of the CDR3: TGTGCCAGCTCACCACTAGGGCAGAACACTGAAGCTTTCTTT. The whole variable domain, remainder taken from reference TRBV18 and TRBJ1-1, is NAGVMQNPRHLVRRRGQEARLRCSPMKGHSHVYWYRQLPEEGLKFMVYLQKENIIDESGMPKERFSAEFPKEGPSILRIQQVVRGDSAAYFCASSPLGQNTEAFFGQGTRLTVV.

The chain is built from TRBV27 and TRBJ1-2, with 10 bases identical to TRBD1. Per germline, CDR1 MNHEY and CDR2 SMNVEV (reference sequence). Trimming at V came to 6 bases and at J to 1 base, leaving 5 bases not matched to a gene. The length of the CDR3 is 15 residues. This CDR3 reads CASSRTGGSNYGYTF. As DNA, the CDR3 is TGTGCCAGCAGCCGGACAGGGGGAAGTAACTATGGCTACACCTTC.

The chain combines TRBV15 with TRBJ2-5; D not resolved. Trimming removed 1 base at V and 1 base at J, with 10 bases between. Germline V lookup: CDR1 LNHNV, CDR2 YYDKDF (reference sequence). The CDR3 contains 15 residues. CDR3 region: CATSRAVTFQETQYF. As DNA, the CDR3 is TGTGCCACCAGCAGAGCTGTAACCTTCCAAGAGACCCAGTACTTC.

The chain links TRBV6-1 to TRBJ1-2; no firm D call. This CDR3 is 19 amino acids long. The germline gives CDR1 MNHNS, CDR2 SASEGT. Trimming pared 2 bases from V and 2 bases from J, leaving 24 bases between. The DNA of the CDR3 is TGTGCCAGCAGTGAATGGCAGAATGACGGTATCTGGCCCAACTATGGCTACACCTTC. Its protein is CASSEWQNDGIWPNYGYTF.

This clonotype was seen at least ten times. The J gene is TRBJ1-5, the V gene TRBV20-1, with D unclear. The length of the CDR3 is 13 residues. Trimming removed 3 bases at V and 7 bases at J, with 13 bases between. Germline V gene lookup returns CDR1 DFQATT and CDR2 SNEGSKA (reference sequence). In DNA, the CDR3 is TGCAGTGCTAGGAGCCAGGTGGGACAGCCCCAGCATTTT. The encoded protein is CSARSQVGQPQHF.

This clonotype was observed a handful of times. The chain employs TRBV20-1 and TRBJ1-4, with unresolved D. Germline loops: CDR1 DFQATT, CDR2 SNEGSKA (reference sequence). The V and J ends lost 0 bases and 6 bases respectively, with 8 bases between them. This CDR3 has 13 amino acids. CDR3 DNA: TGCAGTGCTAGAGATGTGGGTGATGAAAAACTGTTTTTT. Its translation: CSARDVGDEKLFF.

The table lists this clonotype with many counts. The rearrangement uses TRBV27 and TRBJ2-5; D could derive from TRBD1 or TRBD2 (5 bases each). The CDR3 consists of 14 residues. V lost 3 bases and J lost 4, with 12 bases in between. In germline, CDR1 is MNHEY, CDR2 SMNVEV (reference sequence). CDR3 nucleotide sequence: TGTGCCAGCAGTTTGGCCGGGACGATAGAGACCCAGTACTTC. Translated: CASSLAGTIETQYF.

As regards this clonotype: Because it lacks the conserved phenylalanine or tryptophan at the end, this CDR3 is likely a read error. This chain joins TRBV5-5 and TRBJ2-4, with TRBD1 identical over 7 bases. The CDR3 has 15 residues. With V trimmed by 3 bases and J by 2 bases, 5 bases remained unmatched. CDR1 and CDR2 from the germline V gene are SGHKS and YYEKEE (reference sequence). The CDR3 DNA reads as TGTGCCAGCAGCTACCGACAGGGAACCAAAAACATTCAGTACATC. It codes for CASSYRQGTKNIQYI.

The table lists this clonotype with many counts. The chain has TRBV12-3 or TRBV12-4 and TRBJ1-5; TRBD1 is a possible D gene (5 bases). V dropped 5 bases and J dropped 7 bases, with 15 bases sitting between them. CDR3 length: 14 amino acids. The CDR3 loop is CASSTGGAGQPQHF. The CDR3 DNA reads TGTGCCAGCAGTACCGGCGGGGCTGGCCAGCCCCAGCATTTT.

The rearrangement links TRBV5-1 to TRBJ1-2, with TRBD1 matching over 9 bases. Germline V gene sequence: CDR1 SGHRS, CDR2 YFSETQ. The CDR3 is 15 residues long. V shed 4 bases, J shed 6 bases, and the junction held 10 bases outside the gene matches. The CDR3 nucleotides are TGCGCCAGCAGCGCAAGTACAGGGGGCCGGGATGGCTACACCTTC. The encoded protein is CASSASTGGRDGYTF.

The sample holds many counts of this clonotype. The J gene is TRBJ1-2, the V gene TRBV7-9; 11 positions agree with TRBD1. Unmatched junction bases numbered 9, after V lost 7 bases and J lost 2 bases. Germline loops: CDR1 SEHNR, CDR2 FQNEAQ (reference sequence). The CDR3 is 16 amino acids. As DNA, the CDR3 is TGTGCCAGCACCAAAGCCGGACAGGGGGCCAACTATGGCTACACCTTC. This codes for CASTKAGQGANYGYTF. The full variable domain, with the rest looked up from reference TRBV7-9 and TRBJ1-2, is DTGVSQNPRHKITKRGQNVTFRCDPISEHNRLYWYRQTLGQGPEFLTYFQNEAQLEKSRLLSDRFSAERPKGSFSTLEIQRTEQGDSAMYLCASTKAGQGANYGYTFGSGTRLTVV.

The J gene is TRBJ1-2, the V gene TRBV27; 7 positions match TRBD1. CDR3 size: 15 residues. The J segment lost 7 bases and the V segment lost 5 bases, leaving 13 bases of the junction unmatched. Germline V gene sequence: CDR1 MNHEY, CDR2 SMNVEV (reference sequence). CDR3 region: CASSPLSSGGIGYTF. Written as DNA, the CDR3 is TGTGCCAGCAGTCCCCTTTCTTCAGGGGGGATTGGCTACACCTTC.